The 3 T cell receptor beta chains given below trace back to one sample, sequenced in a study of identical twins. TCRdb called the 5' RACE reads again in MiXCR, with one record for every CDR3 protein. The sample consists of 690,000 or so distinct CDR3 sequences, 5.5% to 6.5% of them appearing once. Sequenced material: naive T cells sorted from blood. The receptors stem from a man aged 18 to 29 in good health.

This clonotype was seen a handful of times. The genes are TRBV19 and TRBJ2-5; no clear D gene. The V end lost 6 bases, the J end lost 2 bases, and 10 bases lay between the germline ends. Germline V gene lookup returns CDR1 LNHDA and CDR2 SQIVND (reference sequence). This CDR3 spans 13 amino acids. CDR3 amino acids: CASRGSVQETQYF. CDR3 bases: TGTGCCAGTAGAGGCAGCGTTCAAGAGACCCAGTACTTC.

This clonotype was detected ten times or more. The chain recombines TRBV20-1 with TRBJ1-1; D remains ambiguous. The V end was cut by 0 bases, the J end by 3 bases, with 11 bases between. CDR3 length equals 14 residues. Germline CDR1 DFQATT, CDR2 SNEGSKA (reference sequence). For the CDR3, the DNA is TGCAGTGCTAGAGATTGGGTTAAGTACACTGAAGCTTTCTTT. Residues: CSARDWVKYTEAFF.

This clonotype showed up many times. This sequence joins TRBV20-1 and TRBJ2-5; no firm D call. The CDR3 consists of 13 residues. Trimming cost V 2 bases and J 3 bases, with 10 bases left between them. Germline assignment: CDR1 DFQATT and CDR2 SNEGSKA (reference sequence). CDR3 residues: CSARLGNEETQYF. In nucleotides, the CDR3 is TGCAGTGCTAGACTAGGGAATGAAGAGACCCAGTACTTC.